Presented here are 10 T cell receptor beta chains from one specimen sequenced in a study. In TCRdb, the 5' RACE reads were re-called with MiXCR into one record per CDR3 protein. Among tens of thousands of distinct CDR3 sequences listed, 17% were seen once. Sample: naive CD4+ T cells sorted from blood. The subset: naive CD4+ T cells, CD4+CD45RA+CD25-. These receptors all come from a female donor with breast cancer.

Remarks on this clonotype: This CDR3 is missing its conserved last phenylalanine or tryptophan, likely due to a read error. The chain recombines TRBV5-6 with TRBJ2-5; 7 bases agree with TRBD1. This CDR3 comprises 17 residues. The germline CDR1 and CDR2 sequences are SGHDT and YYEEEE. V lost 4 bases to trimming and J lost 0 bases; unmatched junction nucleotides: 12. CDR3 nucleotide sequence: TGTGCCAGCAGCGCCGGCGTTACCGGGACAGACCAAGAGACCCAGTACTCC. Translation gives CASSAGVTGTDQETQYS.

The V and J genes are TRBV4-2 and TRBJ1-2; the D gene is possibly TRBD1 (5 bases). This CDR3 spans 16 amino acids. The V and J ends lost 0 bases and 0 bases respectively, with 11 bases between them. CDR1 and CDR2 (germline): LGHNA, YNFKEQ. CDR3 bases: TGTGCCAGCAGCCAAGATTTTGACAGAGCTAACTATGGCTACACCTTC. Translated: CASSQDFDRANYGYTF.

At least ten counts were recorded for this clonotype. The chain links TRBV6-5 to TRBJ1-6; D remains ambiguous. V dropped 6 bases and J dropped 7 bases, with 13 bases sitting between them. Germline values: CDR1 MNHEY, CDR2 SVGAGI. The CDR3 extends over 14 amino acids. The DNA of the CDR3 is TGTGCCAGCAGGTCGGCCAGAGACAATTCACCCCTCCACTTT. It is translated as CASRSARDNSPLHF.

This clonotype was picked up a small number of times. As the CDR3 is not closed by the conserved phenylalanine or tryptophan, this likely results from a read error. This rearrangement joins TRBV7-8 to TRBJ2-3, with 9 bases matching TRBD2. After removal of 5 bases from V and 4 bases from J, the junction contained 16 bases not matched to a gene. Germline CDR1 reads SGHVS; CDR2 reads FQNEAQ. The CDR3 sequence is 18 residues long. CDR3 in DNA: TGTGCCAGCAGCACGGGGACTAGCTCTGGGGGGGGCTCAGATACGCAGTATCTT. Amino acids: CASSTGTSSGGGSDTQYL.

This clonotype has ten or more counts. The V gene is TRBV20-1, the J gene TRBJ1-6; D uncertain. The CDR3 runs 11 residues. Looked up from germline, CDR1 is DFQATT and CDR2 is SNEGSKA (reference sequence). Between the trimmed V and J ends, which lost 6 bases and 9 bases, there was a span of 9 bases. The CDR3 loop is CSAIKRSPLHF. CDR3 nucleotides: TGCAGTGCCATCAAACGTTCACCCCTCCACTTT.

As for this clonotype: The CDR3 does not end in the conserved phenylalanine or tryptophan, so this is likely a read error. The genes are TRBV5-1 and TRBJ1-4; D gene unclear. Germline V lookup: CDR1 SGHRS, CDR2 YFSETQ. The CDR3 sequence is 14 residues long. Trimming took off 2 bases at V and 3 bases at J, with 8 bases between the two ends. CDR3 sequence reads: CASSLDGSNEKLFS. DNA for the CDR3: TGCGCCAGCAGCTTAGACGGGTCTAATGAAAAACTGTTTTCT.

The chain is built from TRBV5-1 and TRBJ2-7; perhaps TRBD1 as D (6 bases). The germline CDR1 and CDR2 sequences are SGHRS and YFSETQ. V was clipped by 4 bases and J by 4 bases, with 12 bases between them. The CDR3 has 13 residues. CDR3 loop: CASSRDNSYEQYF. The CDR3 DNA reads TGCGCCAGCAGCCGGGACAATTCGTACGAGCAGTACTTC.

CDR3 nucleotides: TGTGCCAGCAGCCGAGGCAACGGGGTAAGGGCTTTCTTT. Its translation: CASSRGNGVRAFF. V usage is TRBV7-9 and J usage is TRBJ1-1; the D is unclear. The CDR3 length is 13 residues. Trimming left V 5 bases short and J 11 bases short, with 18 bases between. Germline-derived CDR1 and CDR2 are SEHNR and FQNEAQ (reference sequence). Variable domain in full (rest from reference TRBV7-9 and TRBJ1-1): DTGVSQNPRHKITKRGQNVTFRCDPISEHNRLYWYRQTLGQGPEFLTYFQNEAQLEKSRLLSDRFSAERPKGSFSTLEIQRTEQGDSAMYLCASSRGNGVRAFFGQGTRLTVV.

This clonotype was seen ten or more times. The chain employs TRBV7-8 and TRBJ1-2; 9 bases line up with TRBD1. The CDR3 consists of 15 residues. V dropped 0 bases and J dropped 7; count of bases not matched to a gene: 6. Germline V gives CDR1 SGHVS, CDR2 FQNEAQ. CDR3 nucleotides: TGTGCCAGCAGCTTAGCAGACAGGGGGATAATTGGCTACACCTTC. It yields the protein CASSLADRGIIGYTF.

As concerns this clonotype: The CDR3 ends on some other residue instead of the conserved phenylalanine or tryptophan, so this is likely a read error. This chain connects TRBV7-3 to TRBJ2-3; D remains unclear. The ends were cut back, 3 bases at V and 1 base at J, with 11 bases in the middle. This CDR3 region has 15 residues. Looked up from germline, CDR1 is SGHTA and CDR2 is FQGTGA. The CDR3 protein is CASSLHSSGTDTQYL. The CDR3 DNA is TGTGCCAGCAGCTTGCACAGTTCTGGCACAGATACGCAGTATCTT.